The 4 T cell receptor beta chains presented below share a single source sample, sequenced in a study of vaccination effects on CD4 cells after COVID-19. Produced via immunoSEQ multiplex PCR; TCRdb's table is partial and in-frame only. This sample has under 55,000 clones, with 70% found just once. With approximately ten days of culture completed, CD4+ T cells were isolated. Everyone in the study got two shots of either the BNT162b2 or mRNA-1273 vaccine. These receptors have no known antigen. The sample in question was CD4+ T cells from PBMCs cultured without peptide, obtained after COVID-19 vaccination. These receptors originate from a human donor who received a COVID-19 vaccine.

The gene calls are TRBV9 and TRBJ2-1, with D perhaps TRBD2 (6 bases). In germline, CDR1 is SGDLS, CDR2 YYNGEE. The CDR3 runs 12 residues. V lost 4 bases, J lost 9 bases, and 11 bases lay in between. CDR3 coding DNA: TGTGCCAGCAGCCCTCAGGGAGGTGAGCAGTTCTTC. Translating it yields CASSPQGGEQFF.

The CDR3 DNA is TGTGCCAGCAGCTCGCGGACAGGGAATAATGAAAAACTGTTTTTT. This sequence encodes CASSSRTGNNEKLFF. V and J are TRBV13 and TRBJ1-4; 8 nucleotides align to TRBD1. V dropped 4 bases and J dropped 4; count of bases not matched to a gene: 5. The CDR3 covers 15 residues. Germline lookup yields CDR1 PRHDT and CDR2 FYEKMQ (reference sequence).

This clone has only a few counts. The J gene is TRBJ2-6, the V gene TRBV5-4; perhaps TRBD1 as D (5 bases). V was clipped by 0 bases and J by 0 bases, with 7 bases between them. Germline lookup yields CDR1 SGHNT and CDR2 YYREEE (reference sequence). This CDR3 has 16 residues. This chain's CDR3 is CASSLEGVSGANVLTF. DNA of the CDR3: TGTGCCAGCAGCTTGGAAGGGGTCTCTGGGGCCAACGTCCTGACTTTC.

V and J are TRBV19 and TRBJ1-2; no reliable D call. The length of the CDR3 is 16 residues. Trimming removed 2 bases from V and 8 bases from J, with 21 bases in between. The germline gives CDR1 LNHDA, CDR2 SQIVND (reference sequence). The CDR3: CASSISNRAGPVGYTF. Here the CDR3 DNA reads TGTGCCAGTAGTATAAGTAATAGGGCAGGACCGGTCGGCTACACCTTC.